This TCR beta chain comes out of a study of shared clonotypes between healthy human individuals. The study's findings and limits: A handful of donors showed sharing of approximately 5% of naive CD4 clonotypes. The authors sampled blood alone, and tissue repertoires likely differ.

None of the donors, who were healthy HIV-negative adults, had recently had acute infections or vaccinations. Every donor was a Caucasian adult from Nashville, Tennessee. Trimming left V 3 bases short and J 4 bases short, with 13 bases between. Germline V gene sequence: CDR1 MDHEN, CDR2 SYDVKM. CDR3 length equals 15 residues. Regarding this clone: Its antigen is undetermined.

TCRdb's table, derived via immunoSEQ multiplex PCR, lists solely in-frame clones and lacks some. The sample yields about 110,000 clones, approximately 70% seen once. Input material: memory CD8+ T cells sorted from blood. Noted subset: CD45RO+ cells pooled with CCR7-negative TemRA cells. The sequence derives from a woman in her twenties or thirties in good health. The chain carries TRBV28 and TRBJ1-5; perhaps TRBD1 as D (6 bases). CDR3 coding DNA: TGTGCCAGCAGTTTTTCAGGGGCGCATAATCAGCCCCAGCATTTT. Residues: CASSFSGAHNQPQHF.